This TCR beta chain was recorded in a study of T cell repertoires in cytomegalovirus infection. The wider study: Indications came from public TCR beta signatures; they pointed to CMV infection and to a matching HLA type.

There are 14 residues in the CDR3. CDR1 and CDR2 from the germline V gene are DFQATT and SNEGSKA (reference sequence). The V and J ends lost 1 base and 13 bases, in that order; junction bases with no gene match: 8. TCRdb processed the reads anew with MiXCR; each CDR3 protein has one entry. Here the sample spans roughly 45,000 distinct CDR3 sequences, roughly 20% being singletons. This clonotype has more than one count but fewer than ten. Its antigen is not identified. The sequence was obtained from a human donor in good health (CMV status not recorded). Some clones in this sample may be carry-over from other donors' samples. The sequenced material came from PBMCs, sequenced either directly or after in vitro stimulation (not recorded which). V gene TRBV20-1 combines with J gene TRBJ2-4, with 12 bases aligning to TRBD1. This CDR3 reads CSARGGQGAALQYF. CDR3 in DNA: TGCAGTGCTAGAGGGGGACAGGGGGCGGCCCTACAGTACTTC.